This record looks at one TCR beta chain sequence and its context. The sample belongs to a study of blood T cell repertoires in COVID-19. Clones were read by immunoSEQ multiplex PCR, and TCRdb kept only the in-frame ones, dropping some. The sample lists approximately 89,000 clones, about four fifths occurring once. V was clipped by 3 bases and J by 5 bases, with 13 bases between them. The germline CDR1 and CDR2 sequences are MDHEN and SYDVKM. The CDR3 has 14 residues. The gene calls are TRBV28 and TRBJ1-2; D is uncertain. This sequence originates from a human donor in a cohort sampled during active COVID-19. The sequencing sample was made of peripheral blood. The CDR3 sequence: CASSLGGRGYGYTF. The CDR3 coding sequence is TGTGCCAGCAGTTTGGGTGGGCGCGGGTATGGCTACACCTTC.